This TCR beta chain came from a study of blood T cell repertoires in COVID-19. About the study: PBMCs, B-cell-depleted T cells, or T cells were the source of the cDNA or gDNA that made up the material.

Followed over time, Seattle patients had been enrolled while infection was active. Study processing details: Amplification of reference gene primers provided the estimated nucleated cell counts. Produced via immunoSEQ multiplex PCR; TCRdb's table is partial and in-frame only. V, J and clone size are taken as reported in that table, and D and trimming were inferred from the DNA itself. The table lists 160,000 or so clones, about 88% of them singletons. The length of the CDR3 is 14 residues. CDR1 and CDR2 (germline): MNHEY, SVGEGT. V shed 2 bases and J shed 5 bases, with 9 bases lying between them. The sequenced sample consisted of peripheral blood. The V and J genes are TRBV6-2 or TRBV6-3 and TRBJ2-2, with D unclear. This sequence originates from a woman between 50 and 59 years old with COVID-19, enrolled during active disease. CDR3: CASSYLLSTGELFF. In nucleotides, the CDR3 is TGTGCCAGCAGTTACCTCTTATCTACCGGGGAGCTGTTTTTT.